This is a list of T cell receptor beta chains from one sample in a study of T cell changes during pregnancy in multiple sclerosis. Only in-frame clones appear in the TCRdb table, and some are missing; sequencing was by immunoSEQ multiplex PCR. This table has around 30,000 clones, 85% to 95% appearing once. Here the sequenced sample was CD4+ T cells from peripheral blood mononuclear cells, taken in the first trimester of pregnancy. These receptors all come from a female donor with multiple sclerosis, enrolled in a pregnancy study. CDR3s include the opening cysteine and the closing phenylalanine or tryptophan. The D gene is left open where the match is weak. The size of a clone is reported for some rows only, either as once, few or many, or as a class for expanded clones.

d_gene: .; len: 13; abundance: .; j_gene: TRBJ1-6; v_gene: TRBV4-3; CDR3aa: CASSHTSGDRLHF; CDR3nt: TGCGCCAGCAGCCATACAAGCGGGGATCGCCTCCACTTT
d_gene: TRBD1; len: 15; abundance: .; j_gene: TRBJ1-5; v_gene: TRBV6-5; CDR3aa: CASRARDRGFQPQHF; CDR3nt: TGTGCCAGCAGAGCCCGGGACAGGGGTTTTCAGCCCCAGCATTTT
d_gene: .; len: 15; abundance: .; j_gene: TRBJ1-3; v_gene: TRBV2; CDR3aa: CASSDGRGGGNTIYF; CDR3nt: TGTGCCAGCAGTGATGGGCGGGGCGGTGGAAACACCATATATTTT
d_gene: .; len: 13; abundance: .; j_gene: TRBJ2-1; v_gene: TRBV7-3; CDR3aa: CASSLAGAPEQFF; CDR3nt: TGTGCCAGCAGCTTAGCGGGGGCCCCCGAGCAGTTCTTC
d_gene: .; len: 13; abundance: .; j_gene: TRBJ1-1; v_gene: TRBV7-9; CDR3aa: CASSLGEEYPGFF; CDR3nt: TGTGCCAGCAGCTTAGGAGAGGAGTATCCTGGTTTCTTT
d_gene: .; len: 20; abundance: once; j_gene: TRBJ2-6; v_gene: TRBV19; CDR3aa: CASSMRPFKSPLTGANVLTF; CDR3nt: TGTGCCAGTAGTATGCGGCCTTTCAAGTCCCCTCTGACTGGGGCCAACGTCCTGACTTTC
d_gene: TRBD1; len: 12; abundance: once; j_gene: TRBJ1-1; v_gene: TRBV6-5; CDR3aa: CASSRQGFEAFF; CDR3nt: TGTGCCAGCAGTCGACAGGGTTTTGAAGCTTTCTTT
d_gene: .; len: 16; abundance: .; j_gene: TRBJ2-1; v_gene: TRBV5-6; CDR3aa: CASSLPGSVRDNEQFF; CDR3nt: TGTGCCAGCAGCTTACCGGGGTCGGTTCGCGACAATGAGCAGTTCTTC
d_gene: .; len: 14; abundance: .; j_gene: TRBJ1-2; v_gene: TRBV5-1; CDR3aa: CASKGQSVSYGYTF; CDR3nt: TGCGCCAGCAAGGGACAATCGGTGAGCTATGGCTACACCTTC
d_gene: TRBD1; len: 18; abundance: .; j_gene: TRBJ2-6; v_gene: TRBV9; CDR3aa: CASSGPGQGDSGANVLTF; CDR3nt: TGTGCCAGCAGCGGTCCGGGACAGGGTGACTCTGGGGCCAACGTCCTGACTTTC
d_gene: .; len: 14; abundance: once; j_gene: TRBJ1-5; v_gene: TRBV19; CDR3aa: CASSIGGGTQPQHF; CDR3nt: TGTGCCAGTAGTATAGGGGGGGGGACGCAGCCCCAGCATTTT
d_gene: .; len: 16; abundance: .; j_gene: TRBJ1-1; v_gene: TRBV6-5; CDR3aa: CASSYSSGASNTEAFF; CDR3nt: TGTGCCAGCAGTTACTCATCGGGAGCCTCGAACACTGAAGCTTTCTTT
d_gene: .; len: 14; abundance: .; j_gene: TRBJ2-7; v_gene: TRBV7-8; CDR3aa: CASSLATELSKQYF; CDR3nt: TGTGCCAGCAGCTTAGCGACAGAACTTTCCAAGCAGTACTTC
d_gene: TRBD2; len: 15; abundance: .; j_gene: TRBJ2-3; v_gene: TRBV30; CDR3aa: CAWSVGGGNTDTQYF; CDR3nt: TGTGCCTGGAGTGTTGGCGGGGGGAACACAGATACGCAGTATTTT
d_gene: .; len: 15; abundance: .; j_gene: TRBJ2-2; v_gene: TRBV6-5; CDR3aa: CASSYQPTVSGELFF; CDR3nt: TGTGCCAGCAGTTACCAACCGACAGTTTCCGGGGAGCTGTTTTTT
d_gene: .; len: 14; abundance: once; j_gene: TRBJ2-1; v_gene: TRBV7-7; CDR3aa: CASSFGGPYNEQFF; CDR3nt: TGTGCTAGCAGCTTCGGGGGGCCATACAATGAGCAGTTCTTC
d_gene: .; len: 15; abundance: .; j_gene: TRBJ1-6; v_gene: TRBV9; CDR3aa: CASSIWDTDNSPLHF; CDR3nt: TGTGCCAGCAGCATTTGGGACACCGATAATTCACCCCTCCACTTT
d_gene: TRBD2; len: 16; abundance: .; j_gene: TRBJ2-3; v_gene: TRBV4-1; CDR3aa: CASSQELAGGTDTQYF; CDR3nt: TGCGCCAGCAGCCAAGAACTAGCGGGGGGGACAGATACGCAGTATTTT
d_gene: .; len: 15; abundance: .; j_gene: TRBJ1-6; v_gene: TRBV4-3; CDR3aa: CASSLLRGDDSPLHF; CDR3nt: TGCGCCAGCAGCCTTCTCAGGGGAGATGATTCACCCCTCCACTTT
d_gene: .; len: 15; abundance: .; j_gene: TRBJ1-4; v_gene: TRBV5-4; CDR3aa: CASSRSGRASEKLFF; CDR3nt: TGTGCCAGCAGCAGATCAGGGAGGGCAAGTGAAAAACTGTTTTTT
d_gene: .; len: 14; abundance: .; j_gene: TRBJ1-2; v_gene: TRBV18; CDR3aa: CASSPPGRDYGYTF; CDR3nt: TGTGCCAGCTCACCACCGGGCAGAGACTATGGCTACACCTTC
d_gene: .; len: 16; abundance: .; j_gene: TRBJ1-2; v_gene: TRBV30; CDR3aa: CAWSVQGGGANYGYTF; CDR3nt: TGTGCCTGGAGTGTCCAAGGGGGGGGAGCTAACTATGGCTACACCTTC
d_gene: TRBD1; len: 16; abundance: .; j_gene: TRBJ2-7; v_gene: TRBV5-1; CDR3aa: CASSLAPTGGEYEQYF; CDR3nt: TGCGCCAGCAGCTTGGCCCCGACAGGGGGCGAATACGAGCAGTACTTC
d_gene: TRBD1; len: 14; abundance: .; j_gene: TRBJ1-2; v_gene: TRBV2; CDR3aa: CASTGGTGAYGYTF; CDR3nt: TGTGCCAGCACAGGGGGGACAGGGGCCTATGGCTACACCTTC
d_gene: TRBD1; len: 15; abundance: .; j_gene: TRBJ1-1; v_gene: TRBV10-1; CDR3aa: CASSDIEGAWTEAFF; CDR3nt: TGCGCCAGCAGTGATATCGAGGGGGCTTGGACTGAAGCTTTCTTT
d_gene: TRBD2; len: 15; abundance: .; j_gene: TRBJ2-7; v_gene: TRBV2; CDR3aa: CASGSGGAKSYEQYF; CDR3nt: TGTGCCAGCGGTAGCGGGGGGGCCAAATCCTACGAGCAGTACTTC
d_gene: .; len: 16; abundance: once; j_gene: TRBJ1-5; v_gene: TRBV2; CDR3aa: CASSDANSGARSPQHF; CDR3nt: TGTGCCAGCAGTGACGCTAACTCGGGTGCCCGTTCGCCCCAGCATTTT
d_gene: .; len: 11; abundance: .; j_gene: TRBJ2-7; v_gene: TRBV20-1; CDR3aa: CSGGVAWEQYF; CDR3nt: TGCAGTGGCGGGGTGGCTTGGGAGCAGTACTTC
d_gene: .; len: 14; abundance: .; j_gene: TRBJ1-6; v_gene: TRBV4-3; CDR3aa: CASSRAGGNSPLHF; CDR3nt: TGCGCCAGCAGCCGAGCGGGGGGGAATTCACCCCTCCACTTT
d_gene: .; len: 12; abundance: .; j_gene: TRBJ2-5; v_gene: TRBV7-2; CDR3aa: CASSPVGETQYF; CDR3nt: TGTGCCAGCAGCCCCGTCGGGGAGACCCAGTACTTC
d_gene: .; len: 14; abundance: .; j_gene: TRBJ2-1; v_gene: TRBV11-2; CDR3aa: CATSEGSSYNEQFF; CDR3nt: TGTGCCACTTCAGAGGGTAGTTCCTACAATGAGCAGTTCTTC
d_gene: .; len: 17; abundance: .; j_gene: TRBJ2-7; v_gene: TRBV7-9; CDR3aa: CASSFVGWGPSSYEQYF; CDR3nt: TGTGCCAGCAGCTTTGTAGGTTGGGGCCCGAGCTCCTACGAGCAGTACTTC
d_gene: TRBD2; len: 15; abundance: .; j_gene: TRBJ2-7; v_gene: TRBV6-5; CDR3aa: CASRSSGESSYEQYF; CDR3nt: TGTGCCAGCAGAAGTAGCGGGGAATCCTCCTACGAGCAGTACTTC
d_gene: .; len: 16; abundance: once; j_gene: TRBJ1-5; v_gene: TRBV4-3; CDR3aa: CASSQDFNLGYQPQHF; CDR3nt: TGCGCCAGCAGCCAAGATTTTAATCTAGGTTATCAGCCCCAGCATTTT
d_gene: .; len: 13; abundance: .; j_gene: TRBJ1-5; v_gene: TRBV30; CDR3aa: CAWAKGSNQPQHF; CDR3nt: TGTGCCTGGGCCAAGGGGAGCAATCAGCCCCAGCATTTT
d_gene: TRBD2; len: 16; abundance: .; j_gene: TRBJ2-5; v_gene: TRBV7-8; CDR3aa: CASSFVPSGAQETQYF; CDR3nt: TGTGCCAGCAGCTTTGTGCCTAGCGGGGCCCAAGAGACCCAGTACTTC
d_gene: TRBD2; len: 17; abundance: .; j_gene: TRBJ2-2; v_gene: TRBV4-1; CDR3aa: CASSLPPTSGGGGELFF; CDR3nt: TGCGCCAGCAGCCTCCCCCCCACAAGCGGGGGCGGCGGGGAGCTGTTTTTT
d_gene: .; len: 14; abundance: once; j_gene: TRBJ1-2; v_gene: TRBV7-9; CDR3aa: CASSSEYSRSGYTF; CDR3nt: TGTGCCAGCAGCTCAGAATACAGTCGATCTGGCTACACCTTC
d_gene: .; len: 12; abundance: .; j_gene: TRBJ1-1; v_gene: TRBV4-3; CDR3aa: CASSQDGSKAFF; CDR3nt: TGCGCCAGCAGCCAAGATGGGAGTAAAGCTTTCTTT
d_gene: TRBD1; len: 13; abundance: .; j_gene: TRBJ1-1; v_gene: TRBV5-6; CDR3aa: CASSSDRGSEAFF; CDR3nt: TGTGCCAGCAGCTCTGACAGGGGCTCTGAAGCTTTCTTT
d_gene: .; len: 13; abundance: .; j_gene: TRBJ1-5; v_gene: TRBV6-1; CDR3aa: CASSEQGNQPQHF; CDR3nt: TGTGCCAGCAGTGAACAGGGCAATCAGCCCCAGCATTTT